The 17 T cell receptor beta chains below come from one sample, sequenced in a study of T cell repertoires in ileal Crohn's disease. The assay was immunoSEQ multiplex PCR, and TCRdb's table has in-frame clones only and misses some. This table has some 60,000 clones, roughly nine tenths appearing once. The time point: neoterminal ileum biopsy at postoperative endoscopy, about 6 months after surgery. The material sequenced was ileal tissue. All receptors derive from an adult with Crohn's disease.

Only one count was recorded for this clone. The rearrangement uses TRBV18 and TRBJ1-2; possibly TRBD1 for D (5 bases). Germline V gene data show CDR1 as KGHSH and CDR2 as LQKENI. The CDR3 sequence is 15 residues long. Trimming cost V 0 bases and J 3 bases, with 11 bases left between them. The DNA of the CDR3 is TGTGCCAGCTCACCACCGGCAGGGCATGACTATGGCTACACCTTC. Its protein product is CASSPPAGHDYGYTF.

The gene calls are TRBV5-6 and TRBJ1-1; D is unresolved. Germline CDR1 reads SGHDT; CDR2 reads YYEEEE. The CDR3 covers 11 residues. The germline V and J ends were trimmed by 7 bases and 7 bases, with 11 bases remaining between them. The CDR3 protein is CASYSRIEAFF. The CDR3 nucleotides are TGTGCCAGCTACAGCCGAATTGAAGCTTTCTTT. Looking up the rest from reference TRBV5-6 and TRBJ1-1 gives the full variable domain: DAGVTQSPTHLIKTRGQQVTLRCSPKSGHDTVSWYQQALGQGPQFIFQYYEEEERQRGNFPDRFSGHQFPNYSSELNVNALLLGDSALYLCASYSRIEAFFGQGTRLTVV.

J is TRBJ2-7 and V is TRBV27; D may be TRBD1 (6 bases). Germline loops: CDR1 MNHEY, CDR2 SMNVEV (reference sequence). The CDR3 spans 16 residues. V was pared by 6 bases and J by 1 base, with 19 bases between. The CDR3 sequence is CASSLEQGVSSYEQYF. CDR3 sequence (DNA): TGTGCCAGCAGCCTAGAACAGGGTGTCTCATCCTACGAGCAGTACTTC.

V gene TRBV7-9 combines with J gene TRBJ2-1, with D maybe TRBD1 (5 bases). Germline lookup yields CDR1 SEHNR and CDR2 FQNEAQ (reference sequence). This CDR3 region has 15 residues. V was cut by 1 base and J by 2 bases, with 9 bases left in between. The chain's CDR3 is CASSLGTKTYNEQFF. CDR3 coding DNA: TGTGCCAGCAGCTTAGGGACAAAAACCTACAATGAGCAGTTCTTC.

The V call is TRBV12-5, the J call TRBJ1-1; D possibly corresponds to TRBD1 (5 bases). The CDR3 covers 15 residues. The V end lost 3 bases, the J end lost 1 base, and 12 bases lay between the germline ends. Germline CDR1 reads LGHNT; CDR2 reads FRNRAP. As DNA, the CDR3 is TGTGCTAGTGGTTTTCGTGGACAAAAGAACACTGAAGCTTTCTTT. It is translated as CASGFRGQKNTEAFF.

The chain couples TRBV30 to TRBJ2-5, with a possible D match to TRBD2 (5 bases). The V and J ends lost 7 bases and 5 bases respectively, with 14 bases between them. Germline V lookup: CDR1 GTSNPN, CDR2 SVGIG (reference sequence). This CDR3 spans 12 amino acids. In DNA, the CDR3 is TGTGCCTTTGACACGAGAGGGGAGACCCAGTACTTC. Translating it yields CAFDTRGETQYF.

The CDR3 DNA follows: TGTGCCAGCAGTGGATCAGGGGGCTCTCAGCCCCAGCATTTT. Protein: CASSGSGGSQPQHF. The chain joins TRBV25-1 to TRBJ1-5, with 8 bases fitting TRBD1. The CDR3 spans 14 residues. J gave up 6 bases and V 4 bases, and 5 bases lay outside the gene matches. Germline V lookup: CDR1 MGHDK, CDR2 SYGVNS.

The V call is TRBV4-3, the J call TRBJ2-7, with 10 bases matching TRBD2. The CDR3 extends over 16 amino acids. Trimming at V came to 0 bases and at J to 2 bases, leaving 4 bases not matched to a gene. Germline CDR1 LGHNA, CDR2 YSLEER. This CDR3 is CASSQDRSGRAYEQYF. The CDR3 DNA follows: TGCGCCAGCAGCCAAGATCGGAGCGGGAGGGCCTACGAGCAGTACTTC.

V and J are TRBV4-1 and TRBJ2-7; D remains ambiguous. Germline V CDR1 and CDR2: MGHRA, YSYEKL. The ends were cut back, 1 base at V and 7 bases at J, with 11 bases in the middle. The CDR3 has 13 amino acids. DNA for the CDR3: TGCGCCAGCAGCCAAGTGTCCCACGGGGAGCAGTACGTC. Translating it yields CASSQVSHGEQYV.

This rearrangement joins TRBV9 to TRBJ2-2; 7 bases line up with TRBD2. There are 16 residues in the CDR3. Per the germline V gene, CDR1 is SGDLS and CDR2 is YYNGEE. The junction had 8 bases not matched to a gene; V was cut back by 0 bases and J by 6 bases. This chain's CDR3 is CASSVGPMGGAGELFF. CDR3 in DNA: TGTGCCAGCAGCGTAGGTCCCATGGGGGGGGCCGGGGAGCTGTTTTTT.

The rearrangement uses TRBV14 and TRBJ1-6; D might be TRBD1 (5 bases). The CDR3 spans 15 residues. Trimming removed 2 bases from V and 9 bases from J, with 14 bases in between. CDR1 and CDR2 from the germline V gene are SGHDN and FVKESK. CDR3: CASSQFRASGSPLHF. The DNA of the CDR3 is TGTGCCAGCAGCCAATTCAGGGCCTCGGGTTCACCCCTCCACTTT.

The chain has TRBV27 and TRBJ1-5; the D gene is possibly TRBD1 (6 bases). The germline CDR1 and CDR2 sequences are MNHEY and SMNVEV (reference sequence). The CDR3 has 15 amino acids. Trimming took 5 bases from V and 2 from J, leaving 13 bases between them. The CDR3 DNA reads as TGTGCCAGCAGTATCACAGGGTTTGGCAATCAGCCCCAGCATTTT. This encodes CASSITGFGNQPQHF.

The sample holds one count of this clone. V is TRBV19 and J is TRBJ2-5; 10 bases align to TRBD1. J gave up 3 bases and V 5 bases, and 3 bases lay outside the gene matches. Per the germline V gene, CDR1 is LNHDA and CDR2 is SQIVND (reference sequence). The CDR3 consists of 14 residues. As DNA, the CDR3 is TGTGCCAGTAGTCGGACAGGGGGAAAAGAGACCCAGTACTTC. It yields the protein CASSRTGGKETQYF.

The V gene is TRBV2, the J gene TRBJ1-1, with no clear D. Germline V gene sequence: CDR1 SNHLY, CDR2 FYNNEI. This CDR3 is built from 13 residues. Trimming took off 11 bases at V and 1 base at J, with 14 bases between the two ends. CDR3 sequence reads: CAPRMAANTEAFF. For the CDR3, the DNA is TGTGCCCCCAGAATGGCGGCGAACACTGAAGCTTTCTTT.

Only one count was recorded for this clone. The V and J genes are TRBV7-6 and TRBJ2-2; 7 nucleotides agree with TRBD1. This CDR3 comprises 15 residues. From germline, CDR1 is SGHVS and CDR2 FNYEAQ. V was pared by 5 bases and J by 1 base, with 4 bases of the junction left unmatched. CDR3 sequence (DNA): TGTGCCAGCAGCACCCGACAGGGGAACACCGGGGAGCTGTTTTTT. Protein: CASSTRQGNTGELFF. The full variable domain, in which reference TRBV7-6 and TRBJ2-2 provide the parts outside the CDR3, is GAGVSQSPRYKVTKRGQDVALRCDPISGHVSLYWYRQALGQGPEFLTYFNYEAQQDKSGLPNDRFSAERPEGSISTLTIQRTEQRDSAMYRCASSTRQGNTGELFFGEGSRLTVL.

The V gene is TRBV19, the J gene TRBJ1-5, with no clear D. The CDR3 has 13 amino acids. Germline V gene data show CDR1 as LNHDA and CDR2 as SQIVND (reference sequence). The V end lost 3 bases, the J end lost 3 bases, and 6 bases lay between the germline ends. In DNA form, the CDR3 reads TGTGCCAGTAGTATTTTTCACAATCAGCCCCAGCATTTT. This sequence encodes CASSIFHNQPQHF.

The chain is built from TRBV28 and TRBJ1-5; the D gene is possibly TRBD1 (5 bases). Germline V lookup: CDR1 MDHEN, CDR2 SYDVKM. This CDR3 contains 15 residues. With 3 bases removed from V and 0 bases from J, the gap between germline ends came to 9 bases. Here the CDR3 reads CASSFSGNSNQPQHF. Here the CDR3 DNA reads TGTGCCAGCAGTTTCTCAGGGAATAGCAATCAGCCCCAGCATTTT.